This T cell receptor beta chain was sequenced during a study of blood T cell repertoires in COVID-19. The germline gives CDR1 ENHRY, CDR2 SYGVKD. This CDR3 has 14 residues. V was clipped by 6 bases and J by 0 bases; unmatched bases: 5. Sequencing was performed with immunoSEQ multiplex PCR; in TCRdb, only in-frame clones are kept and a portion is missing. The repertoire holds around 150,000 clones, with over 75% as singletons. Material: peripheral blood. The chain carries TRBV10-3 and TRBJ2-7, with 7 nucleotides matching TRBD2. This TCR was sampled from a human donor in a cohort sampled during active COVID-19. The CDR3, as DNA: TGTGCCATCAGCGTACCGGGGGGCTCCTACGAGCAGTACTTC. The encoded protein is CAISVPGGSYEQYF.